What follows are 14 T cell receptor beta chains derived from one specimen sequenced in a study of cytomegalovirus exposure and HLA in healthy donors. PCR amplification relied on 60 Vbeta primers (plus 13 Jbeta primers). TCRdb's copy holds only in-frame clones and misses some; the assay was immunoSEQ multiplex PCR. The sample has some 150,000 clones; 60% to 80% are singletons. Sequencing was done on a sample of PBMCs. These receptors originate from a female donor in good health and CMV-seronegative.

The gene calls are TRBV10-3 and TRBJ2-5, with 7 bases matching TRBD1. V shed 0 bases, J shed 5 bases, and the junction held 6 bases outside the gene matches. The CDR3 runs to 15 residues. CDR1 and CDR2 from the germline V gene are ENHRY and SYGVKD. CDR3 DNA: TGTGCCATCAGTGAGTCGGCAGGGGGAGTGGAGACCCAGTACTTC. Amino acids: CAISESAGGVETQYF.

This clone was seen just once. The genes are TRBV6-1 and TRBJ2-1; TRBD1 is a possible D gene (5 bases). Germline V gene sequence: CDR1 MNHNS, CDR2 SASEGT. The CDR3 totals 12 residues. Between the trimmed V and J ends, which lost 2 bases and 7 bases, there was a span of 6 bases. Here the CDR3 DNA reads TGTGCCAGCAGTGAACAGGGTAATGAGCAGTTCTTC. As protein: CASSEQGNEQFF.

V gene TRBV18 combines with J gene TRBJ1-2; D not resolved. This CDR3 spans 12 amino acids. In germline, CDR1 is KGHSH, CDR2 LQKENI. V lost 5 bases and J 8 bases, leaving 12 bases between the germline ends. DNA for the CDR3: TGTGCCAGCTCATATACCCCGGAGGGCTACACCTTC. This encodes CASSYTPEGYTF.

V gene TRBV18 combines with J gene TRBJ2-5; 9 bases agree with TRBD2. This CDR3 spans 15 amino acids. J was trimmed by 2 bases and V by 0 bases; bases with no gene match: 1. Germline CDR1 is KGHSH and CDR2 is LQKENI. The CDR3 DNA follows: TGTGCCAGCTCACCACCGGGACTAGCACAAGAGACCCAGTACTTC. Amino acids: CASSPPGLAQETQYF.

This rearrangement joins TRBV19 to TRBJ1-5; 7 positions match TRBD1. V shed 6 bases, J shed 6 bases, and the junction held 5 bases outside the gene matches. Germline-derived CDR1 and CDR2 are LNHDA and SQIVND (reference sequence). The CDR3 extends over 13 amino acids. The CDR3 coding sequence is TGTGCCAGTAGCGCAGGGGGTGGTCAGCCCCAGCATTTT. This translates into CASSAGGGQPQHF.

The chain has TRBV6-5 and TRBJ1-2, with D unclear. V lost 4 bases and J 1 base, leaving 16 bases between the germline ends. The CDR3 runs 16 residues. Germline-derived CDR1 and CDR2 are MNHEY and SVGAGI. CDR3 bases: TGTGCCAGCAGTTCCCCGAGGGAGAGTAATAACTATGGCTACACCTTC. This gives the protein CASSSPRESNNYGYTF.

This rearrangement joins TRBV29-1 to TRBJ2-7; maybe TRBD1 (5 bases). From germline, CDR1 is SQVTM and CDR2 ANQGSEA. This CDR3 spans 14 amino acids. V lost 3 bases, J lost 2 bases, and 14 bases lay in between. CDR3 amino acids: CSVDRQGVPYEQYF. For the CDR3, the DNA is TGCAGCGTTGACCGGCAGGGTGTACCCTACGAGCAGTACTTC.

To note about this clone: Other DNA sequences in this specimen translate into the identical CDR3. The chain joins TRBV6-5 to TRBJ1-4, with TRBD1 as a possible D gene (6 bases). V gave up 0 bases and J gave up 2 bases, with 7 bases separating them. Germline loops: CDR1 MNHEY, CDR2 SVGAGI. The CDR3 totals 15 residues. The CDR3 sequence: CASSYSQGTNEKLFF. DNA of the CDR3: TGTGCCAGCAGTTACTCTCAGGGGACTAATGAAAAACTGTTTTTT.

This clone was detected a few times. The chain combines TRBV5-4 with TRBJ2-7, with D perhaps TRBD1 (5 bases). V lost 1 base, J lost 0 bases, and 14 bases lay in between. The V gene's germline CDR1 is SGHNT and CDR2 YYREEE (reference sequence). This CDR3 has 16 residues. In nucleotides, the CDR3 is TGTGCCAGCAGCTTGTTCGCCAGGGAAGACTCCTACGAGCAGTACTTC. Its protein is CASSLFAREDSYEQYF.

V usage is TRBV28 and J usage is TRBJ1-2; D not certain. From germline, CDR1 is MDHEN and CDR2 SYDVKM. The CDR3 loop spans 12 amino acids. V shed 6 bases and J shed 8 bases, with 13 bases lying between them. The CDR3 loop is CASREGISGYTF. CDR3 nucleotides: TGTGCCAGCAGGGAGGGAATTAGCGGCTACACCTTC.

V usage is TRBV7-2 and J usage is TRBJ2-3; 11 positions match TRBD2. This CDR3 contains 16 residues. The germline CDR1 and CDR2 sequences are SGHTA and FQGNSA. V lost 5 bases and J lost 5; bases outside the gene matches: 9. Written as DNA, the CDR3 is TGTGCCAGCAGCCGGACAGGCGGGACTAGCGGAGATACGCAGTATTTT. Translated, it gives CASSRTGGTSGDTQYF.

This clone was detected a few times. The chain couples TRBV5-1 to TRBJ2-7; TRBD1 matches at 10 bases. V shed 7 bases, J shed 3 bases, and the junction held 7 bases outside the gene matches. This CDR3 comprises 14 residues. CDR1 is SGHRS, CDR2 YFSETQ, per germline. The chain's CDR3 is CASATGGVFYEQYF. CDR3 sequence (DNA): TGCGCCAGCGCGACAGGGGGCGTTTTCTACGAGCAGTACTTC. The variable domain in full, completed from reference TRBV5-1 and TRBJ2-7, reads KAGVTQTPRYLIKTRGQQVTLSCSPISGHRSVSWYQQTPGQGLQFLFEYFSETQRNKGNFPGRFSGRQFSNSRSEMNVSTLELGDSALYLCASATGGVFYEQYFGPGTRLTVT.

This clone appeared once. J is TRBJ2-3 and V is TRBV7-3, with TRBD2 matching over 8 bases. The V and J ends lost 0 bases and 2 bases, in that order; junction bases with no gene match: 4. This CDR3 is 16 amino acids long. The germline CDR1 and CDR2 sequences are SGHTA and FQGTGA. The CDR3 protein is CASSLTLRGDTDTQYF. CDR3 coding DNA: TGTGCCAGCAGCTTAACGTTGCGGGGGGACACAGATACGCAGTATTTT.

This clone was detected only once. J is TRBJ1-2 and V is TRBV4-1; TRBD1 agrees at 9 bases. The germline V gene encodes CDR1 MGHRA and CDR2 YSYEKL. The V and J ends lost 1 base and 5 bases, in that order; junction bases with no gene match: 17. The CDR3 loop spans 19 amino acids. The CDR3, as DNA: TGCGCCAGCAGCCAAGCCCCCGGGACAGGGAGAGCTATTAGATATGGCTACACCTTC. This translates into CASSQAPGTGRAIRYGYTF.